This record covers a single T cell receptor beta chain. These data are taken from a study of blood T cell repertoires in COVID-19. CDR3 length: 15 residues. V was pared by 3 bases and J by 5 bases, with 8 bases of the junction left unmatched. Germline CDR1 is SGHTA and CDR2 is FQGNSA. Sequencing used immunoSEQ multiplex PCR; TCRdb keeps in-frame clones, though not all of them. The repertoire includes hundreds of thousands of clones, around 84% of them detected once, and more than 1.5% sits in the top ten. The sequence came from a man aged 35 to 55 who had recovered from COVID-19. Sequenced material: PBMCs or T cells enriched from blood (not recorded which). This rearrangement joins TRBV7-2 to TRBJ2-7, with 9 bases that match TRBD2. In DNA form, the CDR3 reads TGTGCCAGCAGCTTGGATAGCGGGAGTATCGACGAGCAGTACTTC. Translation: CASSLDSGSIDEQYF. The full variable domain, with the rest looked up from reference TRBV7-2 and TRBJ2-7, is GAGVSQSPSNKVTEKGKDVELRCDPISGHTALYWYRQSLGQGLEFLIYFQGNSAPDKSGLPSDRFSAERTGGSVSTLTIQRTQQEDSAVYLCASSLDSGSIDEQYFGPGTRLTVT.